Presented here are 13 T cell receptor beta chains from one specimen sequenced in a study of blood T cell repertoires in COVID-19 (dated by TCRdb to the early 2020s). Library creation used the immunoSEQ multiplex PCR assay. TCRdb carries this immuneACCESS record with in-frame sequences only. Its versions omit some clonotypes, under half of them owing to an unresolved V gene in the studies checked, with the rest unexplained. Counted in this sample were about 380,000 clones; roughly 80% of them appeared once. The ten largest make up approximately 1% of the sample. Sequenced: peripheral blood. Receptors originate from a human donor with acute or convalescent COVID-19. The donor label of this sample is uncertain.

The chain uses TRBV16 and TRBJ2-5, with D unclear. Germline V gene lookup returns CDR1 KGHSY and CDR2 FQNENV. CDR3 size: 12 residues. The V and J ends lost 2 bases and 5 bases respectively, with 6 bases between them. The CDR3 loop is CASSQNMETQYF. CDR3 DNA: TGTGCCAGCAGCCAAAATATGGAGACCCAGTACTTC.

The rearrangement joins TRBV29-1 to TRBJ2-2; 8 positions agree with TRBD2. CDR3 length equals 14 residues. Germline assignment: CDR1 SQVTM and CDR2 ANQGSEA. V was clipped by 5 bases and J by 1 base; unmatched bases: 3. CDR3 residues: CSVRRGVNTGELFF. DNA of the CDR3: TGCAGCGTTAGGCGGGGGGTGAACACCGGGGAGCTGTTTTTT.

The chain is built from TRBV18 and TRBJ2-3, with TRBD2 matching 9 bases. From germline, CDR1 is KGHSH and CDR2 LQKENI. There are 16 residues in the CDR3. Trimming removed 3 bases from V and 0 bases from J; junction bases left unmatched: 4. The CDR3 region is CASSPLAGDSTDTQYF. DNA of the CDR3: TGTGCCAGCTCACCTTTAGCGGGGGACAGCACAGATACGCAGTATTTT.

The J gene is TRBJ1-2, the V gene TRBV5-1; weak D call: TRBD1 (5 bases). The germline gives CDR1 SGHRS, CDR2 YFSETQ. The ends were cut back, 9 bases at V and 5 bases at J, with 29 bases in the middle. This CDR3 comprises 17 residues. As DNA, the CDR3 is TGCGCCAAATCAGGGACTGCCGCAACCAATACGGGATATGGCTACACCTTC. It codes for CAKSGTAATNTGYGYTF. The variable domain in full, with the rest retrieved from reference TRBV5-1 and TRBJ1-2, is KAGVTQTPRYLIKTRGQQVTLSCSPISGHRSVSWYQQTPGQGLQFLFEYFSETQRNKGNFPGRFSGRQFSNSRSEMNVSTLELGDSALYLCAKSGTAATNTGYGYTFGSGTRLTVV.

DNA of the CDR3: TGTGCCAGTAGTATTAATGCGTTGGGGAGCACTGAAGCTTTCTTT. Translating it yields CASSINALGSTEAFF. The chain carries TRBV19 and TRBJ1-1; D not resolved. This CDR3 spans 15 amino acids. V gave up 3 bases and J gave up 4 bases, with 15 bases separating them. Looked up from germline, CDR1 is LNHDA and CDR2 is SQIVND (reference sequence). Filled out from reference TRBV19 and TRBJ1-1, the complete variable domain reads DGGITQSPKYLFRKEGQNVTLSCEQNLNHDAMYWYRQDPGQGLRLIYYSQIVNDFQKGDIAEGYSVSREKKESFPLTVTSAQKNPTAFYLCASSINALGSTEAFFGQGTRLTVV.

This clone appeared once. The gene calls are TRBV18 and TRBJ1-4, with D maybe TRBD1 (6 bases). Trimming took off 1 base at V and 2 bases at J, with 14 bases between the two ends. Germline CDR1 is KGHSH and CDR2 is LQKENI. This CDR3 is 17 amino acids long. CDR3: CASSPRLTGATNEKLFF. CDR3 coding DNA: TGTGCCAGCTCACCACGATTGACAGGAGCCACTAATGAAAAACTGTTTTTT.

This chain joins TRBV5-1 and TRBJ2-1; 9 nucleotides match TRBD2. The CDR3 consists of 17 residues. Trimming took 5 bases from V and 1 from J; bases not matched to a gene: 10. Germline lookup yields CDR1 SGHRS and CDR2 YFSETQ. CDR3 in DNA: TGCGCCAGCAGTACCCTAGCGGGATCTACGTCCTACAATGAGCAGTTCTTC. Translating it yields CASSTLAGSTSYNEQFF. Complete variable domain (other parts from reference TRBV5-1 and TRBJ2-1): KAGVTQTPRYLIKTRGQQVTLSCSPISGHRSVSWYQQTPGQGLQFLFEYFSETQRNKGNFPGRFSGRQFSNSRSEMNVSTLELGDSALYLCASSTLAGSTSYNEQFFGPGTRLTVL.

This clone was picked up one time. The CDR3 DNA is TGTGCCATCAGTGAGAGGGCACCTCAGGGGACTGAAGCTTTCTTT. This codes for CAISERAPQGTEAFF. The chain couples TRBV10-3 to TRBJ1-1; D is perhaps TRBD1 (6 bases). This CDR3 has 15 residues. The V gene lost 2 bases and the J gene lost 5 bases, with 15 bases spanning the gap. The V gene's germline CDR1 is ENHRY and CDR2 SYGVKD.

The rearrangement uses TRBV5-6 and TRBJ2-5; 9 bases align to TRBD2. CDR1 and CDR2 from the germline V gene are SGHDT and YYEEEE. This CDR3 has 18 amino acids. V shed 0 bases and J 4 bases; nucleotides not matched to a gene: 13. The CDR3 spells CASSLAGLAGASLETQYF. The DNA of the CDR3 is TGTGCCAGCAGCTTGGCCGGGTTAGCGGGGGCCTCGCTAGAGACCCAGTACTTC. The variable domain in full, with the rest retrieved from reference TRBV5-6 and TRBJ2-5, is DAGVTQSPTHLIKTRGQQVTLRCSPKSGHDTVSWYQQALGQGPQFIFQYYEEEERQRGNFPDRFSGHQFPNYSSELNVNALLLGDSALYLCASSLAGLAGASLETQYFGPGTRLLVL.

This rearrangement joins TRBV9 to TRBJ1-4, with D uncertain. This CDR3 has 14 residues. Trimming left V 5 bases short and J 6 bases short, with 14 bases between. The V gene's germline CDR1 is SGDLS and CDR2 YYNGEE. In DNA, the CDR3 is TGTGCCAGCAGTCTGGACTCGGGAGATGAAAAACTGTTTTTT. It translates to CASSLDSGDEKLFF.

The CDR3 region is CATSSGAPDTQYF. CDR3 nucleotides: TGTGCCACATCTAGCGGGGCCCCGGATACGCAGTATTTT. The V call is TRBV24-1, the J call TRBJ2-3; 9 bases map to TRBD2. Germline CDR1 is KGHDR and CDR2 is SFDVKD. The CDR3 is made up of 13 amino acids. With V trimmed by 10 bases and J by 6 bases, 7 bases remained unmatched.

The V gene is TRBV27, the J gene TRBJ2-4; D might be TRBD1 (6 bases). V lost 5 bases and J 9 bases, leaving 8 bases between the germline ends. Germline CDR1 MNHEY, CDR2 SMNVEV (reference sequence). The CDR3 length is 11 residues. CDR3 loop: CASSTGRIQYF. In nucleotides, the CDR3 is TGTGCCAGCAGTACAGGGCGCATTCAGTACTTC.

To note about this clone: Additional DNA sequences in this sample encode the identical CDR3. The chain uses TRBV7-9 and TRBJ2-1; 10 nucleotides agree with TRBD2. The trim removed 3 bases at V and 1 base at J, leaving 0 bases unmatched. The germline V gene has CDR1 SEHNR and CDR2 FQNEAQ (reference sequence). The CDR3 has 15 residues. DNA of the CDR3: TGTGCCAGCAGCTTGGGACTAGCGTCCTACAATGAGCAGTTCTTC. It codes for CASSLGLASYNEQFF.